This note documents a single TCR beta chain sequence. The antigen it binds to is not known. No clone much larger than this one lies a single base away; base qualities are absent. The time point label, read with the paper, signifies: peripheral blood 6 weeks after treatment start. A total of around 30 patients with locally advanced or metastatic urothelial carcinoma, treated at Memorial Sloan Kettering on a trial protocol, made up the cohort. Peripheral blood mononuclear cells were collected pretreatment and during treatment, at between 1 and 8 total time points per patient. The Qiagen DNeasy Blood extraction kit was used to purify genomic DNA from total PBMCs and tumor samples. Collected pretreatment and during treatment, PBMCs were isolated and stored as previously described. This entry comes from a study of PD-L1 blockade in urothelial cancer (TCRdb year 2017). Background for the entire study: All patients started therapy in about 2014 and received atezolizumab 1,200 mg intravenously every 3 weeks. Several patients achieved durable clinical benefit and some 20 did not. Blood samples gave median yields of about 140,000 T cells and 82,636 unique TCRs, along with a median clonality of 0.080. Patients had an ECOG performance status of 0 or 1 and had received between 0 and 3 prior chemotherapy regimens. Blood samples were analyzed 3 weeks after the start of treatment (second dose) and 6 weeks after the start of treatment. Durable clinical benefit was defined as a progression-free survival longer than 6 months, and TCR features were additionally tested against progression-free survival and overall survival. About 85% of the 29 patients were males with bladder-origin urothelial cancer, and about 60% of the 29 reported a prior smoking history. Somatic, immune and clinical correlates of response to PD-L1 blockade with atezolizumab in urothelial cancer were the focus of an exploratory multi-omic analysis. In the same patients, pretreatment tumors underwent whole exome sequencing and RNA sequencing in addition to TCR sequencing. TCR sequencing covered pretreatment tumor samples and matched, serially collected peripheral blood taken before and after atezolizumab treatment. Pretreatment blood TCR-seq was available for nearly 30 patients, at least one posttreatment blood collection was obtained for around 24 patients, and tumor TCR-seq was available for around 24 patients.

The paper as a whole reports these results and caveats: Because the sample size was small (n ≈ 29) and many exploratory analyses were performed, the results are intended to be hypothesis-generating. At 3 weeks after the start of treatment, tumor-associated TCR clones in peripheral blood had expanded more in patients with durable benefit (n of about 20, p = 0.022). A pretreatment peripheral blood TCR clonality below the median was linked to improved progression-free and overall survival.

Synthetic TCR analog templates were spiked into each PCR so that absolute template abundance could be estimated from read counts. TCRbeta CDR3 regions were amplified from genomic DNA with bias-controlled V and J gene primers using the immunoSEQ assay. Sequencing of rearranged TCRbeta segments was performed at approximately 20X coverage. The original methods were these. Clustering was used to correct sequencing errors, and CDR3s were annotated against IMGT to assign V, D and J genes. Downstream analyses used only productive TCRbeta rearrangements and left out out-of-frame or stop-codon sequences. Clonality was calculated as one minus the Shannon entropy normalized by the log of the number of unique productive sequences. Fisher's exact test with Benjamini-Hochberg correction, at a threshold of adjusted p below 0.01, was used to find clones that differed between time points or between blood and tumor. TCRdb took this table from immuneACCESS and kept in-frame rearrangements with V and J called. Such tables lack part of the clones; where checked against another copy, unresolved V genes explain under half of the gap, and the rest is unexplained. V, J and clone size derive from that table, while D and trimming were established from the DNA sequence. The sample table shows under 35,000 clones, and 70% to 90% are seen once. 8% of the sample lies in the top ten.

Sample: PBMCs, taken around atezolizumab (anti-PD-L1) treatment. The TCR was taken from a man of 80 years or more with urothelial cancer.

The CDR3 loop reads CASSLAERDDVKEQFF. The DNA reads as follows: TGCGCCAGCAGCTTGGCCGAACGGGATGATGTGAAGGAGCAGTTCTTC. The V and J genes are TRBV5-1 and TRBJ2-1; the D segment could be TRBD2, given 5 matching bases. The CDR3 contains 16 residues, cysteine and phenylalanine counted. Left in the record is the CDR3 DNA by itself, 48 bases read in frame from the first base. Reading the germline V gene gives CDR1 SGHRS and CDR2 YFSETQ. Relative to germline, V is 0 bases shorter and J is 10 bases shorter, with 20 bases between their ends.